The 15 T cell receptor beta chains in this list originate from one sample, sequenced in a study of early T cells in non-severe SARS-CoV-2 infection. Using its own MiXCR run on the 5' RACE reads, TCRdb lists one record per CDR3 protein. The data hold tens of thousands of distinct CDR3 sequences, with about 6.5% observed a single time. This specimen was whole blood, taken at baseline. These receptors were collected from an adult who was a healthcare worker with PCR-confirmed SARS-CoV-2 infection or an uninfected control (not recorded which).

This chain connects TRBV6-4 to TRBJ2-3, with TRBD2 identical over 7 bases. CDR3 length equals 15 residues. The germline V gene has CDR1 MRHNA and CDR2 SNTAGT. The V segment lost 2 bases and the J segment 4 bases; nucleotides outside the gene matches: 6. DNA of the CDR3: TGTGCCAGCAGTGACGGAGCGGGGCAGGCAGATACGCAGTATTTT. Translating gives CASSDGAGQADTQYF.

At least ten counts were recorded for this clonotype. V usage is TRBV18 and J usage is TRBJ1-4, with D tentatively TRBD1 (5 bases). CDR1 is KGHSH and CDR2 is LQKENI in the germline V gene. Deletions cut 3 bases from V and 6 bases from J, with 11 bases between. The CDR3 sequence is 14 residues long. The CDR3 coding sequence is TGTGCCAGCTCACCGCGGACATCGGATGAAAAACTGTTTTTT. Its protein is CASSPRTSDEKLFF. The full variable domain, its missing parts supplied by reference TRBV18 and TRBJ1-4, is NAGVMQNPRHLVRRRGQEARLRCSPMKGHSHVYWYRQLPEEGLKFMVYLQKENIIDESGMPKERFSAEFPKEGPSILRIQQVVRGDSAAYFCASSPRTSDEKLFFGSGTQLSVL.

This clonotype showed up just a few times. The chain recombines TRBV18 with TRBJ2-7, with D perhaps TRBD1 (5 bases). Germline assignment: CDR1 KGHSH and CDR2 LQKENI. The CDR3 has 14 amino acids. The ends were cut back, 2 bases at V and 3 bases at J, with 11 bases in the middle. CDR3 sequence reads: CASSPAGNYYEQYF. Here the CDR3 DNA reads TGTGCCAGCTCACCAGCAGGGAACTACTACGAGCAGTACTTC.

With regard to this clonotype: A read error may explain this, as a much larger clone is one base away. The V and J genes are TRBV7-2 and TRBJ2-5; D might be TRBD1 or TRBD2, each matching 6 bases. Per the germline V gene, CDR1 is SGHTA and CDR2 is FQGNSA. V dropped 5 bases and J dropped 5 bases, with 15 bases sitting between them. The CDR3 is 14 amino acids. The CDR3 region is CASSRHGGRETQYF. CDR3 bases: TGTGCCAGCAGCCGCCATGGGGGGCGGGAGACCCAGTACTTC. Based on the CDR3 plus reference TRBV7-2 and TRBJ2-5, the full variable domain is GAGVSQSPSNKVTEKGKDVELRCDPISGHTALYWYRQSLGQGLEFLIYFQGNSAPDKSGLPSDRFSAERTGGSVSTLTIQRTQQEDSAVYLCASSRHGGRETQYFGPGTRLLVL.

The J gene is TRBJ2-2, the V gene TRBV10-1; a possible D gene is TRBD1 (6 bases). Germline V CDR1 and CDR2: WNHNN, SYGVQD (reference sequence). V was shortened by 8 bases and J by 0 bases, with 7 bases between the two germline ends. CDR3 length equals 13 residues. CDR3 sequence: CASGTTNTGELFF. The DNA for the CDR3 is TGCGCCAGCGGGACAACGAACACCGGGGAGCTGTTTTTT.

This clonotype was seen ten or more times. The chain links TRBV18 to TRBJ1-5; D call uncertain. V was trimmed by 2 bases and J by 0 bases, leaving 5 bases between them. The CDR3 sequence is 14 residues long. Germline CDR1 and CDR2: KGHSH and LQKENI. The CDR3 DNA sequence: TGTGCCAGCTCACCATTGTTTAGCAATCAGCCCCAGCATTTT. Its translation: CASSPLFSNQPQHF.

This clonotype was counted between two and nine times. The rearrangement links TRBV20-1 to TRBJ1-2, with 8 bases identical to TRBD1. Germline V CDR1 and CDR2: DFQATT, SNEGSKA (reference sequence). The CDR3 spans 15 residues. Germline trimming cut 6 bases from V and 1 base from J; bases unmatched to any gene: 10. This chain's CDR3 is CSASGDRGNNYGYTF. CDR3 nucleotides: TGCAGTGCCAGCGGTGACAGGGGAAATAACTATGGCTACACCTTC.

This clonotype was found many times. The chain employs TRBV4-3 and TRBJ2-2; D gene unclear. CDR1 and CDR2 from the germline V gene are LGHNA and YSLEER. V gave up 0 bases and J gave up 2 bases, with 10 bases separating them. There are 16 residues in the CDR3. The CDR3 nucleotides read TGCGCCAGCAGCCAAGATTTGAGACAAAACACCGGGGAGCTGTTTTTT. The encoded protein is CASSQDLRQNTGELFF.

This clonotype was seen more than once but under ten times. V is TRBV6-2 or TRBV6-3 and J is TRBJ2-1; D is unresolved. The CDR3 extends over 13 amino acids. In germline, CDR1 is MNHEY, CDR2 SVGEGT. V gave up 2 bases and J gave up 3 bases, with 5 bases separating them. CDR3 loop: CASSYGDYNEQFF. Written as DNA, the CDR3 is TGTGCCAGCAGTTACGGGGACTACAATGAGCAGTTCTTC.

This clonotype was picked up many times. CDR3: CASSPRGGGTDTQYF. The CDR3 nucleotides read TGTGCCAGCAGCCCCCGCGGGGGGGGCACAGATACGCAGTATTTT. The V call is TRBV3-1, the J call TRBJ2-3; 9 bases agree with TRBD2. The V gene's germline CDR1 is LGHDT and CDR2 YNNKEL (reference sequence). The CDR3 is 15 residues long. Trimming at V came to 4 bases and at J to 1 base, leaving 3 bases not matched to a gene.

This clonotype turned up a few times. The chain carries TRBV7-9 and TRBJ1-2; D not certain. Trimming took 2 bases from V and 4 from J, leaving 11 bases between them. Germline CDR1 SEHNR, CDR2 FQNEAQ (reference sequence). The CDR3 has 14 residues. In DNA form, the CDR3 reads TGTGCCAGCAGCTTATACAAGGTCGGCTATGGCTACACCTTC. Amino acid sequence: CASSLYKVGYGYTF.

This sequence joins TRBV18 and TRBJ1-1; 7 nucleotides agree with TRBD1. The CDR3 runs 14 residues. V gave up 3 bases and J gave up 7 bases; unmatched junction bases: 8. Germline CDR1 KGHSH, CDR2 LQKENI. CDR3 amino acids: CASSPKGQKVEAFF. The CDR3 nucleotides are TGTGCCAGCTCACCTAAGGGACAGAAAGTTGAAGCTTTCTTT.

This clonotype appeared many times. The chain couples TRBV6-2 or TRBV6-3 to TRBJ1-1; D is unresolved. With 4 bases removed from V and 1 base from J, the gap between germline ends came to 10 bases. The CDR3 contains 14 residues. Germline CDR1 reads MNHEY; CDR2 reads SVGEGT. In DNA form, the CDR3 reads TGTGCCAGCAGTTCGTACGGCCCGAACACTGAAGCTTTCTTT. Amino acids: CASSSYGPNTEAFF.

This clonotype was counted a few times. The rearrangement joins TRBV28 to TRBJ2-5, with TRBD2 matching 8 bases. Germline V gene lookup returns CDR1 MDHEN and CDR2 SYDVKM. V was clipped by 6 bases and J by 5 bases; unmatched bases: 8. The CDR3 spans 14 residues. In DNA form, the CDR3 reads TGTGCCAGCAGCCCCGGGGGGGCCGCGGAGACCCAGTACTTC. It encodes CASSPGGAAETQYF. Filled out from reference TRBV28 and TRBJ2-5, the complete variable domain reads DVKVTQSSRYLVKRTGEKVFLECVQDMDHENMFWYRQDPGLGLRLIYFSYDVKMKEKGDIPEGYSVSREKKERFSLILESASTNQTSMYLCASSPGGAAETQYFGPGTRLLVL.

Many counts were recorded for this clonotype. The chain recombines TRBV6-6 with TRBJ2-3; perhaps TRBD2 as D (6 bases). CDR1 MNHNY and CDR2 SVGAGI come from the germline V gene (reference sequence). The V end was cut by 6 bases, the J end by 5 bases, with 15 bases between. CDR3 size: 14 residues. The CDR3 DNA is TGTGCCAGCAGAAACCTAGGAGGGGTAGATACGCAGTATTTT. Its protein product is CASRNLGGVDTQYF.